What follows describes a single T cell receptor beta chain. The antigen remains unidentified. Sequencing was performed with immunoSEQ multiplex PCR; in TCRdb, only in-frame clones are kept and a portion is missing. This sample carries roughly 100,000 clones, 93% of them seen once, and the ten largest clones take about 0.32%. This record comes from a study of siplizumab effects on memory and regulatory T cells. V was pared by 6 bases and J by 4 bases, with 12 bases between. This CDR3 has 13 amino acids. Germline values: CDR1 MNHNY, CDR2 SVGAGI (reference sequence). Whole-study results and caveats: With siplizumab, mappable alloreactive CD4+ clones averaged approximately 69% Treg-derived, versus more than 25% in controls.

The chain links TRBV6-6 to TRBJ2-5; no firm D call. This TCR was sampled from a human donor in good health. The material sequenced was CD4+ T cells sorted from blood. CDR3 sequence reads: CASRKALGETQYF. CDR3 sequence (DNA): TGTGCCAGCAGAAAGGCCCTGGGAGAGACCCAGTACTTC.